Listed here is a single TCR beta chain. This sample stems from a study of blood T cell repertoires in COVID-19. This CDR3 region has 17 residues. With 0 bases clipped from V and 2 bases from J, the junction kept 6 bases outside the gene matches. The germline V gene has CDR1 LGHDT and CDR2 YNNKEL (reference sequence). Profiling relied on immunoSEQ multiplex PCR, and the TCRdb table lists in-frame clones only, not all of them. The top ten clones hold around 10% of a sample with approximately 37,000 clones, about 87% of them seen once. This sequence originates from an older woman with acute or convalescent COVID-19. Sequencing used peripheral blood. The J gene is TRBJ2-3, the V gene TRBV3-1 (or the pseudogene TRBV3-2), with TRBD2 identical over 9 bases. The CDR3 here is CASSQDLAGSSTDTQYF. The CDR3 nucleotides read TGTGCCAGCAGCCAAGATCTAGCGGGGTCTTCCACAGATACGCAGTATTTT.